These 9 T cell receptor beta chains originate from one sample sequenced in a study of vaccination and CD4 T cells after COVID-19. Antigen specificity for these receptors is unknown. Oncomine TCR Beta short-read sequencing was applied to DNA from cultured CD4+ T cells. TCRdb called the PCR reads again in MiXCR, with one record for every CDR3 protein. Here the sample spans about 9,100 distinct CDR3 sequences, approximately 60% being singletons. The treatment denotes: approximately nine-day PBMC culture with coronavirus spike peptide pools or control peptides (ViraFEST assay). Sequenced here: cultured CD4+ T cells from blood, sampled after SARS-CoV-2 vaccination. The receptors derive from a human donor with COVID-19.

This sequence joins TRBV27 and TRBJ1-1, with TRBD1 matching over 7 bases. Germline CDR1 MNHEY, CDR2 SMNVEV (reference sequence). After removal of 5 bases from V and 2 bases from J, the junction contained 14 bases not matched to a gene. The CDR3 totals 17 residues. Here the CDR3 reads CASSIPGRGKGNTEAFF. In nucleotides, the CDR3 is TGTGCCAGCAGTATCCCGGGCAGGGGGAAAGGTAACACTGAAGCTTTCTTT.

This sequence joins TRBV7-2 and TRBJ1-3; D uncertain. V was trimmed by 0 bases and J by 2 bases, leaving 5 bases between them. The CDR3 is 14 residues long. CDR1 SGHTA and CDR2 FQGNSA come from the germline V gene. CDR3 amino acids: CASSLAGAGNTIYF. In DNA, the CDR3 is TGTGCCAGCAGCTTAGCTGGGGCTGGAAACACCATATATTTT.

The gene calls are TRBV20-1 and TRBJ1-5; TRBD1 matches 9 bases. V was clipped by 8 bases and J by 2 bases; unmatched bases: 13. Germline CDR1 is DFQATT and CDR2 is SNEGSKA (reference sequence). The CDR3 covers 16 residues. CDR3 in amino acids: CSLKPGTGQGNQPQHF. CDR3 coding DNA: TGCAGTCTCAAACCCGGGACAGGGCAGGGCAATCAGCCCCAGCATTTT.

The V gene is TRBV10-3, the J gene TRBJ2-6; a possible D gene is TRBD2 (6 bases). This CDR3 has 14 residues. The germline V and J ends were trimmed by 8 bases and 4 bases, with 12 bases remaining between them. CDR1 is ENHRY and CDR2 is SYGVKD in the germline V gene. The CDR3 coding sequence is TGTGCCATCCAAGGAGGGTCAGGGGCCAACGTCCTGACTTTC. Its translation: CAIQGGSGANVLTF.

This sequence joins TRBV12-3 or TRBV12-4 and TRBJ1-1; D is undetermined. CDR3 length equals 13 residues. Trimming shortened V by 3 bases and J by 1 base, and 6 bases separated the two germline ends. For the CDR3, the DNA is TGTGCCAGCAGTTTTAACAGGAACACTGAAGCTTTCTTT. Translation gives CASSFNRNTEAFF.

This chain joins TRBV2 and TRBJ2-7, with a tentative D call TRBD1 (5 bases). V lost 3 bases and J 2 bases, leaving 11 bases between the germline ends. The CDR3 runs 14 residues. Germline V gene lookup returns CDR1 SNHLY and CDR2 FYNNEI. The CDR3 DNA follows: TGTGCCAGCAGTGAGGAAGGGGTTCCCTACGAGCAGTACTTC. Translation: CASSEEGVPYEQYF.

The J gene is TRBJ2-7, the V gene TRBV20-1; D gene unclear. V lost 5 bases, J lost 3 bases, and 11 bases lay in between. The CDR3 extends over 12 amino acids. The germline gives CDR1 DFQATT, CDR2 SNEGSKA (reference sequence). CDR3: CSAPSSSYEQYF. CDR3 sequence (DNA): TGCAGTGCTCCGTCCTCCAGCTACGAGCAGTACTTC.

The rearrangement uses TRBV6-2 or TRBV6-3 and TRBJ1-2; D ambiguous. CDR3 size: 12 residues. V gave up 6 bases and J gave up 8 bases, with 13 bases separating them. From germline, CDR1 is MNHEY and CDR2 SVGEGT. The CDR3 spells CASSKDVPGYTF. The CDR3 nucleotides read TGTGCCAGCAGCAAGGATGTTCCGGGCTACACCTTC.

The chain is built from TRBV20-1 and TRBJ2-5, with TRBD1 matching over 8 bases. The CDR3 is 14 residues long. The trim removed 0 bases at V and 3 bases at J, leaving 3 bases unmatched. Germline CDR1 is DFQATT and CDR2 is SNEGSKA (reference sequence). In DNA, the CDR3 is TGCAGTGCTAGAGATAGACAGGGGAAAGAGACCCAGTACTTC. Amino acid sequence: CSARDRQGKETQYF.